This record looks at one T cell receptor beta chain sequence and its context. Its specificity is unknown. These donors were members of the approximately 110-subject validation cohort, a group separate from the roughly 670-subject first cohort. Germline lookup yields CDR1 SGHRS and CDR2 YFSETQ. V was trimmed by 4 bases and J by 11 bases, leaving 18 bases between them. This CDR3 is built from 13 residues. TCRdb's copy holds only in-frame clones and misses some; the assay was immunoSEQ multiplex PCR. This sample has fewer than 70,000 clones, with 95% found just once. These data belong to a study of cytomegalovirus exposure and HLA in healthy donors. Study-wide findings and caveats: In vitro assays verified that three CMV-associated chains recognized CMV antigens specifically.

The source is a woman aged 18-29 years in good health and CMV-seropositive. The specimen sequenced was PBMCs. This chain links TRBV5-1 with TRBJ1-1, with TRBD1 as a possible D gene (6 bases). CDR3 coding DNA: TGCGCCAGCAGCAAAACCGTGGGACACTCCGCTTTCTTT. Translation gives CASSKTVGHSAFF.